Below are 8 T cell receptor beta chains sequenced from a single sample in a study of shared clonotypes between healthy human individuals. Terminally differentiated effector memory CD45RA+ cells were excluded by CCR7 positive selection of CD45RO-negative cells. Measured with immunoSEQ multiplex PCR; TCRdb has only the in-frame clones, and not every one. Of about 610,000 clones in the sample, around 96% were seen once. Source material: naive CD8+ T cells sorted from blood. The receptor source for this set is a woman in her thirties in good health.

CDR3 sequence reads: CASSPGLVSYEQYF. The CDR3 coding sequence is TGTGCCAGCAGTCCGGGACTAGTTTCCTACGAGCAGTACTTC. The chain uses TRBV25-1 and TRBJ2-7, with 8 bases matching TRBD2. Germline CDR1 and CDR2: MGHDK and SYGVNS. V gave up 5 bases and J gave up 1 base; unmatched junction bases: 4. The CDR3 has 14 residues.

V is TRBV5-4 and J is TRBJ2-1, with 7 positions matching TRBD2. In germline, CDR1 is SGHNT, CDR2 YYREEE (reference sequence). There are 16 residues in the CDR3. Trimming at V came to 2 bases and at J to 10 bases, leaving 15 bases not matched to a gene. CDR3 nucleotide sequence: TGTGCCAGCAGCTTCGGGTACGGCGGGAGCCGCGAGGAGCAGTTCTTC. Amino acid sequence: CASSFGYGGSREEQFF.

The chain is built from TRBV11-2 and TRBJ2-1; D ambiguous. Trimming cost V 6 bases and J 3 bases, with 15 bases left between them. The CDR3 contains 15 residues. Germline lookup yields CDR1 SGHAT and CDR2 FQNNGV. Here the CDR3 DNA reads TGTGCCAGCAGGAGTTTTCAAGAGATCTACAATGAGCAGTTCTTC. This codes for CASRSFQEIYNEQFF.

The rearrangement uses TRBV29-1 and TRBJ2-3; D remains unclear. Trimming cost V 4 bases and J 4 bases, with 3 bases left between them. The length of the CDR3 is 10 residues. Looked up from germline, CDR1 is SQVTM and CDR2 is ANQGSEA. DNA for the CDR3: TGCAGCGTTGTGGCAGATACGCAGTATTTT. This encodes CSVVADTQYF.

This rearrangement joins TRBV5-1 to TRBJ1-6, with D possibly being TRBD1 (5 bases). The germline gives CDR1 SGHRS, CDR2 YFSETQ. The CDR3 spans 16 residues. Trimming cost V 4 bases and J 8 bases, with 19 bases left between them. CDR3: CASSPIPGTVDSPLHF. CDR3 nucleotide sequence: TGCGCCAGCAGCCCTATACCCGGGACGGTAGATTCACCCCTCCACTTT.

A note on this clone: Other DNA sequences in the same sample also yield this CDR3. The chain is built from TRBV13 and TRBJ2-2; TRBD2 matches 13 bases. The ends lost 4 bases at V and 8 bases at J; junction bases unmatched: 1. CDR1 and CDR2 (germline): PRHDT, FYEKMQ (reference sequence). This CDR3 spans 14 amino acids. The CDR3 DNA reads TGTGCCAGCAGCTCGGGACTAGCGGGAGGGGAGCTGTTTTTT. Translation: CASSSGLAGGELFF.

V is TRBV10-3 and J is TRBJ1-3, with D unresolved. Trimming took 8 bases from V and 0 from J, leaving 11 bases between them. Germline V lookup: CDR1 ENHRY, CDR2 SYGVKD. The CDR3 runs 14 residues. CDR3 sequence (DNA): TGTGCCATCCGGAACGAAGACTCTGGAAACACCATATATTTT. Translating gives CAIRNEDSGNTIYF.

The rearrangement uses TRBV5-1 and TRBJ2-5; TRBD2 matches 8 bases. J lost 8 bases, V lost 8 bases, and 14 bases had no gene match. Germline lookup yields CDR1 SGHRS and CDR2 YFSETQ. The CDR3 contains 14 residues. Written as DNA, the CDR3 is TGCGCCAGGCGGGGGGCGGCGAGCAAGGAAACCCAGTACTTC. It yields the protein CARRGAASKETQYF.